This T cell receptor (beta chain) appears in the sequencing data of a study of blood T cell repertoires in COVID-19. Background on the study: PBMCs, B-cell-depleted T cells, or T cells were the source of the cDNA or gDNA that made up the material.

This clone occurred once. In the authors' methods: For nucleated cells, counts were estimated from reference gene primer amplification. The repertoire was sequenced with immunoSEQ multiplex PCR; TCRdb's copy has only in-frame clones and lacks some. V and J calls and clone size are given by that table; D and trimming were obtained from the DNA. The top ten clones hold roughly a third of a sample with approximately 90,000 clones, roughly 83% of them seen once. The material sequenced was peripheral blood. The TCR sequence derives from an elderly woman with active or convalescent COVID-19.

In DNA form, the CDR3 reads TGTGCCAGCAGTTTAGGGGGGGGGATTCTAGGGACTGAAGCTTTCTTT. It is translated as CASSLGGGILGTEAFF. This chain joins TRBV27 and TRBJ1-1; D may be TRBD1 (5 bases). The CDR3 is 16 residues long. Trimming stripped 2 bases from V and 5 bases from J, with 18 bases between. Germline V CDR1 and CDR2: MNHEY, SMNVEV (reference sequence).